Listed here are 18 T cell receptor beta chains from one sample, sequenced in a study of shared clonotypes between healthy human individuals. The assay was immunoSEQ multiplex PCR, and TCRdb's table has in-frame clones only and misses some. Of millions of clones detected, around 94% appear once; the ten largest clones hold roughly 0.15%. Sequencing was done on a sample of naive CD4+ T cells sorted from blood. Subset noted: CD45RA+ positively selected. The receptors originated from a man younger than 30 in good health.

This chain joins TRBV5-1 and TRBJ2-2; D possibly matches TRBD1 or TRBD2 (6 bases each). Germline-derived CDR1 and CDR2 are SGHRS and YFSETQ. The V end lost 4 bases, the J end lost 5 bases, and 9 bases lay between the germline ends. CDR3 size: 13 residues. The CDR3 bases are TGCGCCAGCAGCGGGGGGCCGACCGGGGAGCTGTTTTTT. Protein product: CASSGGPTGELFF.

The chain combines TRBV5-6 with TRBJ2-3; D remains unclear. The CDR3 covers 14 residues. Looked up from germline, CDR1 is SGHDT and CDR2 is YYEEEE. The germline V and J ends were trimmed by 3 bases and 0 bases, with 8 bases remaining between them. CDR3 in amino acids: CASSSRTSTDTQYF. In DNA form, the CDR3 reads TGTGCCAGCAGCTCGCGAACAAGCACAGATACGCAGTATTTT.

The CDR3 DNA sequence: TGTGCCAGCAGCATCGGACAGGGGGCGCTCGGAGATGGCTACACCTTC. It is translated as CASSIGQGALGDGYTF. The chain is built from TRBV5-4 and TRBJ1-2; TRBD1 matches 11 bases. Germline values: CDR1 SGHNT, CDR2 YYREEE (reference sequence). This CDR3 contains 16 residues. Trimming removed 4 bases from V and 6 bases from J; junction bases left unmatched: 11.

As to this clone: Other DNA sequences from this sample encode an identical CDR3 as well. V gene TRBV7-2 combines with J gene TRBJ1-1, with D uncertain. Germline V gene data show CDR1 as SGHTA and CDR2 as FQGNSA. The CDR3 length is 14 residues. V was shortened by 3 bases and J by 0 bases, with 8 bases between the two germline ends. DNA of the CDR3: TGTGCCAGCAGCTTGGGGTTGATGAACACTGAAGCTTTCTTT. Amino acids: CASSLGLMNTEAFF.

As concerns this clone: The sample contains more than one DNA sequence encoding this CDR3. CDR3 in amino acids: CASSVDLGTNYGYTF. In DNA form, the CDR3 reads TGTGCCAGCAGCGTAGACCTCGGGACTAACTATGGCTACACCTTC. The chain has TRBV9 and TRBJ1-2; D is undetermined. V shed 0 bases and J shed 0 bases, with 9 bases lying between them. Germline loops: CDR1 SGDLS, CDR2 YYNGEE. The CDR3 consists of 15 residues.

This clone has a single count. This sequence joins TRBV30 and TRBJ2-5; no clear D gene. The CDR3 is made up of 13 amino acids. Trimming cost V 3 bases and J 4 bases, with 12 bases left between them. Germline-derived CDR1 and CDR2 are GTSNPN and SVGIG (reference sequence). DNA for the CDR3: TGTGCCTGGAGCCCCCGTCGGGTAGAGACCCAGTACTTC. Translation: CAWSPRRVETQYF.

There are a few counts of this clone. This chain connects TRBV30 to TRBJ1-2; maybe TRBD1 (6 bases). This CDR3 is 12 amino acids long. Trimming pared 3 bases from V and 4 bases from J, leaving 9 bases between. Germline lookup yields CDR1 GTSNPN and CDR2 SVGIG (reference sequence). CDR3 nucleotide sequence: TGTGCCTGGAGCCTACAGGGCTATGGCTACACCTTC. This gives the protein CAWSLQGYGYTF.

This chain joins TRBV5-1 and TRBJ2-2, with D perhaps matching TRBD1 (6 bases). This CDR3 comprises 15 residues. Trimming left V 5 bases short and J 2 bases short, with 13 bases between. The germline gives CDR1 SGHRS, CDR2 YFSETQ. This chain's CDR3 is CASSSGVSNTGELFF. The CDR3, as DNA: TGCGCCAGCAGTTCAGGGGTGAGCAACACCGGGGAGCTGTTTTTT.

The CDR3 protein is CASSLEIGRAHEQYF. The CDR3 nucleotides read TGTGCCAGCAGCTTAGAGATCGGGAGGGCCCACGAGCAGTACTTC. V is TRBV11-2 and J is TRBJ2-7; 8 nucleotides line up with TRBD2. J gave up 5 bases and V 0 bases, and 6 bases lay outside the gene matches. Per germline, CDR1 SGHAT and CDR2 FQNNGV. This CDR3 region has 15 residues. Full variable domain (rest looked up from reference TRBV11-2 and TRBJ2-7): EAGVAQSPRYKIIEKRQSVAFWCNPISGHATLYWYQQILGQGPKLLIQFQNNGVVDDSQLPKDRFSAERLKGVDSTLKIQPAKLEDSAVYLCASSLEIGRAHEQYFGPGTRLTVT.

The rearrangement joins TRBV10-3 to TRBJ2-3, with TRBD2 identical over 7 bases. Germline lookup yields CDR1 ENHRY and CDR2 SYGVKD. CDR3 length: 13 amino acids. The trim removed 8 bases at V and 3 bases at J, leaving 5 bases unmatched. The CDR3 region is CAISSGKTDTQYF. In DNA, the CDR3 is TGTGCCATCTCCAGCGGGAAGACAGATACGCAGTATTTT.

The chain links TRBV10-3 to TRBJ2-1; D gene ambiguous. Trimming took off 6 bases at V and 5 bases at J, with 17 bases between the two ends. CDR1 ENHRY and CDR2 SYGVKD come from the germline V gene. The CDR3 extends over 15 amino acids. Here the CDR3 DNA reads TGTGCCATCAGGGGTAGCCCTCACCGAAACAATGAGCAGTTCTTC. The encoded protein is CAIRGSPHRNNEQFF.

The rearrangement joins TRBV5-3 to TRBJ2-7, with D uncertain. TRBV5-3 is filed as an ORF, its function uncertain. V was cut by 0 bases and J by 0 bases, with 7 bases left in between. The CDR3 totals 14 residues. In nucleotides, the CDR3 is TGTGCCAGAAGCTTGGAGCAAGGCTCCTACGAGCAGTACTTC. Translation: CARSLEQGSYEQYF.

The chain uses TRBV30 and TRBJ1-6; D is perhaps TRBD1 (5 bases). V was clipped by 2 bases and J by 0 bases, with 14 bases between them. This CDR3 comprises 17 residues. Germline V CDR1 and CDR2: GTSNPN, SVGIG (reference sequence). The CDR3 region has the DNA TGTGCCTGGAGTCTAAAGGGGCTGAGCTCCTATAATTCACCCCTCCACTTT. This gives the protein CAWSLKGLSSYNSPLHF.

The rearrangement links TRBV4-1 to TRBJ2-3; D perhaps matches TRBD2 (6 bases). This CDR3 comprises 15 residues. The germline V gene encodes CDR1 MGHRA and CDR2 YSYEKL. V was pared by 1 base and J by 1 base, with 9 bases between. The CDR3 DNA follows: TGCGCCAGCAGCCAAGTAGGGACTCGCACAGATACGCAGTATTTT. Translation: CASSQVGTRTDTQYF.

This rearrangement joins TRBV7-2 to TRBJ1-1, with D unresolved. Germline lookup yields CDR1 SGHTA and CDR2 FQGNSA. The CDR3 has 14 amino acids. Trimming removed 5 bases from V and 4 bases from J, with 14 bases in between. The CDR3 protein is CASSPPRVGTEAFF. In DNA, the CDR3 is TGTGCCAGCAGCCCCCCCCGGGTCGGCACTGAAGCTTTCTTT.

This chain uses TRBV6-5 with TRBJ1-2; 8 bases match TRBD1. Germline V gene sequence: CDR1 MNHEY, CDR2 SVGAGI. CDR3 size: 15 residues. V lost 5 bases and J lost 8; bases outside the gene matches: 13. CDR3 sequence reads: CASSQERTGLGGYTF. CDR3 DNA sequence: TGTGCCAGCAGTCAGGAAAGGACAGGGCTTGGGGGCTACACCTTC.

This chain joins TRBV6-5 and TRBJ1-3, with D maybe TRBD1 (5 bases). The germline V gene encodes CDR1 MNHEY and CDR2 SVGAGI. The CDR3 totals 15 residues. Trimming took 8 bases from V and 2 from J, leaving 16 bases between them. The DNA for the CDR3 is TGTGCCAGCTCCCCCCTGACAGAGACTGGAAACACCATATATTTT. This translates into CASSPLTETGNTIYF.

Only a few counts were recorded for this clone. The sample holds other DNA sequences that translate to the same CDR3. This chain joins TRBV7-2 and TRBJ1-5, with 9 bases matching TRBD1. The germline V gene has CDR1 SGHTA and CDR2 FQGNSA. The CDR3 spans 14 residues. The trim removed 5 bases at V and 4 bases at J, leaving 3 bases unmatched. CDR3 DNA: TGTGCCAGCAGCCTCGGGACAGGGAATCAGCCCCAGCATTTT. Translating gives CASSLGTGNQPQHF.